This entry concerns a single T cell receptor beta chain. The antigen remains undetermined. Additional DNA sequences in this sample encode the identical CDR3. The data derive from a study of cytomegalovirus exposure and HLA in healthy donors. Findings of the study overall: Among CMV-associated TCR beta chains, most appeared HLA-restricted in a later analysis. In an earlier analysis, in fewer than 700 donors, most V segments appeared productive either ~87% or ~30% of the time.

Germline CDR1 reads ENHRY; CDR2 reads SYGVKD. Trimming left V 3 bases short and J 0 bases short, with 3 bases between. This CDR3 is built from 12 residues. PCR involved 60 Vbeta and 13 Jbeta primers. Repertoires were generated with immunoSEQ multiplex PCR, while TCRdb's copy carries only in-frame clones and drops some. The data contain some 110,000 clones, 70% to 80% of them singletons. Healthy bone marrow donors supplied every sample. This TCR derives from a man aged 45 to 65 in good health and CMV-seropositive. The V and J genes are TRBV10-3 and TRBJ2-7, with no clear D. The sample taken for sequencing was PBMCs. Written as DNA, the CDR3 is TGTGCCATCAGTGATAGCTCCTACGAGCAGTACTTC. This gives the protein CAISDSSYEQYF.